A single sample is the source of the 24 T cell receptor beta chains below, sequenced in a study of blood T cell repertoires in COVID-19. Sequenced by immunoSEQ multiplex PCR; TCRdb stores in-frame clones only, minus some. The sample shows about 190,000 clones, 70% to 85% of them seen only once. Sequenced sample: PBMCs or T cells enriched from blood (not recorded which). All receptors come from a woman in her thirties who had recovered from COVID-19.

The chain is built from TRBV28 and TRBJ2-7; 9 nucleotides line up with TRBD2. The V and J ends lost 7 bases and 0 bases, in that order; junction bases with no gene match: 10. The CDR3 loop spans 16 amino acids. The germline V gene has CDR1 MDHEN and CDR2 SYDVKM. In DNA, the CDR3 is TGTGCCAGCAAAGCGGGGGGAAGCACCAGCTCCTACGAGCAGTACGTC. Translating gives CASKAGGSTSSYEQYV.

This sequence joins TRBV30 and TRBJ2-3; TRBD2 matches at 12 bases. The V segment lost 4 bases and the J segment 5 bases; nucleotides outside the gene matches: 13. The CDR3 length is 17 residues. The germline gives CDR1 GTSNPN, CDR2 SVGIG (reference sequence). CDR3 sequence reads: CAWTRGASGRAGDTQYF. For the CDR3, the DNA is TGTGCCTGGACCCGGGGGGCTAGCGGGAGGGCCGGAGATACGCAGTATTTT.

The sample holds one count of this clone. CDR3 amino acids: CASSFRQGEGSPLHF. DNA for the CDR3: TGCGCCAGCAGCTTTCGACAGGGCGAGGGTTCACCCCTCCACTTT. The chain joins TRBV5-1 to TRBJ1-6; 7 positions match TRBD1. From germline, CDR1 is SGHRS and CDR2 YFSETQ. The junction had 8 bases not matched to a gene; V was cut back by 2 bases and J by 9 bases. The CDR3 spans 15 residues.

This clone was detected a few times. This rearrangement joins TRBV7-2 to TRBJ1-4; D might be TRBD1 (6 bases). Looked up from germline, CDR1 is SGHTA and CDR2 is FQGNSA. The CDR3 consists of 13 residues. Trimming stripped 5 bases from V and 7 bases from J, with 11 bases between. CDR3: CASSIGQSEKLFF. The CDR3, as DNA: TGTGCCAGCAGCATCGGACAGAGTGAAAAACTGTTTTTT.

The chain links TRBV5-1 to TRBJ1-2, with no clear D. V dropped 6 bases and J dropped 4 bases, with 16 bases sitting between them. The CDR3 length is 14 residues. Per the germline V gene, CDR1 is SGHRS and CDR2 is YFSETQ. The CDR3 protein is CASNAPSSGYGYTF. The CDR3 DNA reads as TGCGCCAGCAATGCCCCATCCAGTGGCTATGGCTACACCTTC.

The chain combines TRBV27 with TRBJ2-2; maybe TRBD1 (6 bases). The germline V gene encodes CDR1 MNHEY and CDR2 SMNVEV (reference sequence). CDR3 size: 14 residues. V shed 3 bases and J shed 6 bases, with 11 bases lying between them. The CDR3, as DNA: TGTGCCAGCAGTTTGGGCAGGGGAGCCGGGGAGCTGTTTTTT. This translates into CASSLGRGAGELFF.

The chain links TRBV19 to TRBJ2-7; 9 positions agree with TRBD1. The ends lost 8 bases at V and 5 bases at J; junction bases unmatched: 7. The length of the CDR3 is 13 residues. CDR1 and CDR2 (germline): LNHDA, SQIVND (reference sequence). The CDR3 loop is CASRKTGGNEQYF. DNA for the CDR3: TGTGCCAGTCGAAAGACAGGGGGAAACGAGCAGTACTTC.

V gene TRBV19 combines with J gene TRBJ1-5; weak D call: TRBD1 (6 bases). This CDR3 comprises 15 residues. V lost 6 bases, J lost 5 bases, and 17 bases lay in between. CDR1 LNHDA and CDR2 SQIVND come from the germline V gene (reference sequence). The CDR3 loop is CASSSGRGSHQPQHF. The CDR3 nucleotides read TGTGCCAGTAGCTCAGGCAGGGGAAGCCATCAGCCCCAGCATTTT. The full variable domain, completed using reference TRBV19 and TRBJ1-5, is DGGITQSPKYLFRKEGQNVTLSCEQNLNHDAMYWYRQDPGQGLRLIYYSQIVNDFQKGDIAEGYSVSREKKESFPLTVTSAQKNPTAFYLCASSSGRGSHQPQHFGDGTRLSIL.

This clone was observed a single time. This chain links TRBV2 with TRBJ2-5; 7 bases agree with TRBD2. The ends lost 8 bases at V and 4 bases at J; junction bases unmatched: 10. The CDR3 spans 14 residues. Germline assignment: CDR1 SNHLY and CDR2 FYNNEI. CDR3 residues: CASREGGSTETQYF. The DNA of the CDR3 is TGTGCCAGCCGAGAGGGCGGGAGCACAGAGACCCAGTACTTC.

The gene calls are TRBV6-5 and TRBJ1-2; 9 bases agree with TRBD1. The germline CDR1 and CDR2 sequences are MNHEY and SVGAGI. The ends lost 4 bases at V and 9 bases at J; junction bases unmatched: 15. CDR3 length: 16 amino acids. The CDR3 loop is CASSSNRSGGQGRYTF. In DNA form, the CDR3 reads TGTGCCAGCAGTTCTAATCGGTCTGGGGGACAGGGTCGCTACACCTTC.

The rearrangement joins TRBV5-6 to TRBJ1-1; D is unclear. Trimming removed 0 bases from V and 1 base from J, with 4 bases in between. There are 13 residues in the CDR3. Germline CDR1 is SGHDT and CDR2 is YYEEEE. For the CDR3, the DNA is TGTGCCAGCAGCTTGGGCGAGAACACTGAAGCTTTCTTT. This codes for CASSLGENTEAFF.

In its sample, this clone was seen once. CDR3 amino acids: CASSLFDREVGYGYTF. The DNA for the CDR3 is TGTGCCAGCAGTTTATTTGACAGGGAAGTGGGATATGGCTACACCTTC. The V call is TRBV28, the J call TRBJ1-2, with 7 bases matching TRBD1. The CDR3 runs to 16 residues. CDR1 and CDR2 (germline): MDHEN, SYDVKM. The junction had 10 bases not matched to a gene; V was cut back by 1 base and J by 5 bases.

The rearrangement uses TRBV24-1 and TRBJ2-5, with 7 nucleotides matching TRBD1. The germline V gene has CDR1 KGHDR and CDR2 SFDVKD. The CDR3 totals 15 residues. The V gene end was trimmed by 5 bases and the J gene end by 4 bases; junction bases not matched to a gene: 9. CDR3 loop: CATSAPTGNLETQYF. CDR3 nucleotide sequence: TGTGCCACCAGTGCCCCGACAGGGAACCTAGAGACCCAGTACTTC.

The gene calls are TRBV7-9 and TRBJ1-2; D possibly corresponds to TRBD1 (5 bases). V was clipped by 1 base and J by 2 bases, with 14 bases between them. The CDR3 is 16 amino acids. Germline V gene lookup returns CDR1 SEHNR and CDR2 FQNEAQ (reference sequence). In DNA, the CDR3 is TGTGCCAGCAGCTTAGGGGCAGGGCTAAGCAACTATGGCTACACCTTC. This translates into CASSLGAGLSNYGYTF.

The chain carries TRBV7-2 and TRBJ2-7; 10 nucleotides align to TRBD2. CDR3 length: 15 amino acids. The germline V gene has CDR1 SGHTA and CDR2 FQGNSA. Losses at the gene ends were 2 bases for V and 4 bases for J; bases not matched to a gene: 5. The CDR3 region has the DNA TGTGCCAGCAGCTTATTGGCTAGCGGGGGATACGAGCAGTACGTC. It specifies CASSLLASGGYEQYV.

J is TRBJ1-3 and V is TRBV18; 7 bases match TRBD1. J gave up 0 bases and V 6 bases, and 8 bases lay outside the gene matches. Germline values: CDR1 KGHSH, CDR2 LQKENI. The CDR3 spans 16 residues. CDR3 amino acids: CASSLGQLNSGNTIYF. The CDR3 DNA sequence: TGTGCCAGCTCGCTGGGACAGTTAAACTCTGGAAACACCATATATTTT.

The chain is built from TRBV28 and TRBJ1-6, with D perhaps TRBD1 (5 bases). This CDR3 region has 14 residues. CDR1 and CDR2 (germline): MDHEN, SYDVKM. Trimming took off 2 bases at V and 10 bases at J, with 12 bases between the two ends. The CDR3 coding sequence is TGTGCCAGCAGTTTACGGGCAGGGTTATCACCCCTCCACTTT. It translates to CASSLRAGLSPLHF.

The rearrangement joins TRBV4-1 to TRBJ1-4; 7 bases are a match to TRBD1. There are 18 residues in the CDR3. With V trimmed by 2 bases and J by 0 bases, 9 bases remained unmatched. From germline, CDR1 is MGHRA and CDR2 YSYEKL. The CDR3 nucleotides read TGCGCCAGCAGCCAACAGGACAGGAGAAGGGCAACTAATGAAAAACTGTTTTTT. It translates to CASSQQDRRRATNEKLFF.

The chain has TRBV5-1 and TRBJ2-1; D may be TRBD2 (6 bases). Germline V gives CDR1 SGHRS, CDR2 YFSETQ. CDR3 size: 13 residues. V was trimmed by 0 bases and J by 7 bases, leaving 8 bases between them. The CDR3 DNA reads as TGCGCCAGCAGCTTGGACCTAGCGAATGAGCAGTTCTTC. It encodes CASSLDLANEQFF. The full variable domain, rest sourced from reference TRBV5-1 and TRBJ2-1, is KAGVTQTPRYLIKTRGQQVTLSCSPISGHRSVSWYQQTPGQGLQFLFEYFSETQRNKGNFPGRFSGRQFSNSRSEMNVSTLELGDSALYLCASSLDLANEQFFGPGTRLTVL.

The gene calls are TRBV5-4 and TRBJ1-1; D perhaps matches TRBD1 (5 bases). The V and J ends lost 0 bases and 0 bases respectively, with 9 bases between them. The CDR3 is 15 residues long. The germline V gene has CDR1 SGHNT and CDR2 YYREEE (reference sequence). CDR3 protein: CASSLAKGMNTEAFF. In DNA form, the CDR3 reads TGTGCCAGCAGCTTGGCCAAGGGGATGAACACTGAAGCTTTCTTT. Filled out from reference TRBV5-4 and TRBJ1-1, the complete variable domain reads ETGVTQSPTHLIKTRGQQVTLRCSSQSGHNTVSWYQQALGQGPQFIFQYYREEENGRGNFPPRFSGLQFPNYSSELNVNALELDDSALYLCASSLAKGMNTEAFFGQGTRLTVV.

The CDR3 DNA reads TGTGCCAGCAGCTTTGCCGGGGGCACAGATACGCAGTATTTT. This encodes CASSFAGGTDTQYF. The chain couples TRBV11-3 to TRBJ2-3, with D possibly TRBD2 on 5 matching bases. V was shortened by 3 bases and J by 1 base, with 8 bases between the two germline ends. The CDR3 loop spans 14 amino acids. Per the germline V gene, CDR1 is SGHNT and CDR2 is YENEEA.

The chain has TRBV6-5 and TRBJ2-3; no definite D call. The germline CDR1 and CDR2 sequences are MNHEY and SVGAGI. The V and J ends lost 4 bases and 6 bases respectively, with 8 bases between them. The CDR3 length is 12 residues. CDR3 loop: CASSSPGDTQYF. The CDR3 DNA sequence: TGTGCCAGCAGTTCTCCCGGGGATACGCAGTATTTT.

The V and J genes are TRBV15 and TRBJ2-3; D perhaps matches TRBD2 (7 bases). Trimming stripped 0 bases from V and 2 bases from J, with 27 bases between. This CDR3 comprises 21 residues. CDR1 is LNHNV, CDR2 YYDKDF, per germline (reference sequence). CDR3 sequence reads: CATSRDPPRRGPNPPTDTQYF. CDR3 bases: TGTGCCACCAGCAGAGATCCCCCCAGGCGGGGGCCCAACCCCCCCACAGATACGCAGTATTTT.

The chain links TRBV28 to TRBJ1-4; 8 bases map to TRBD1. The trim removed 5 bases at V and 3 bases at J, leaving 14 bases unmatched. Germline loops: CDR1 MDHEN, CDR2 SYDVKM. This CDR3 has 18 amino acids. The DNA of the CDR3 is TGTGCCAGCAGTCTGGTAGGGACAGGCGCCGCGGCTAATGAAAAACTGTTTTTT. It specifies CASSLVGTGAAANEKLFF.